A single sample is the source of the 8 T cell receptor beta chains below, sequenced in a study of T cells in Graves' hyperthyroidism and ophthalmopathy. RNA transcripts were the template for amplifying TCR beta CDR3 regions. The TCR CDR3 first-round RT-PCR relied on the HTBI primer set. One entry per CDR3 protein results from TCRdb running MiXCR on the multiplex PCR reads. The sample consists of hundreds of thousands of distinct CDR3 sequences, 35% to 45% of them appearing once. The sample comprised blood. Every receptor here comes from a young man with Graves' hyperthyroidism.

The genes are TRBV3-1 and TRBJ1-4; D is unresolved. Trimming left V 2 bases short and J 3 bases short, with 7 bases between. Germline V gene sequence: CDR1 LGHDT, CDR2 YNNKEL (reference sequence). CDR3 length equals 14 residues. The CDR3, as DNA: TGTGCCAGCAGCCAATACGGCTCTAATGAAAAACTGTTTTTT. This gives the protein CASSQYGSNEKLFF.

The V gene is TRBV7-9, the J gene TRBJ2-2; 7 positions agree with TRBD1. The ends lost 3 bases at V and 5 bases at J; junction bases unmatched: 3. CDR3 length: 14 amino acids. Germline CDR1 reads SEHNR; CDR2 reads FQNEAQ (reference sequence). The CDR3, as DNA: TGTGCCAGCAGCTTCTTACAGGGGACCGGGGAGCTGTTTTTT. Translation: CASSFLQGTGELFF.

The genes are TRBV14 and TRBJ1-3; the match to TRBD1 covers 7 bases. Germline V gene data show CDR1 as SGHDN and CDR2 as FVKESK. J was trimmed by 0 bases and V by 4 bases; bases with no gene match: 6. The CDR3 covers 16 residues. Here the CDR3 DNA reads TGTGCCAGCAGCCCGGGACAGCCTTACTCTGGAAACACCATATATTTT. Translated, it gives CASSPGQPYSGNTIYF.

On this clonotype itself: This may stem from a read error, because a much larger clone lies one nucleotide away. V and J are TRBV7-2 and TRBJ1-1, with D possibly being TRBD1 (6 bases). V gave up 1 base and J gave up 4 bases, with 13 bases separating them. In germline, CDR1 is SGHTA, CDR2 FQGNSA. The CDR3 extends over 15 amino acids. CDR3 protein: CASSLGGQAGTEAFF. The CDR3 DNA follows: TGTGCCAGCAGCTTAGGGGGGCAGGCTGGCACTGAAGCTTTCTTT.

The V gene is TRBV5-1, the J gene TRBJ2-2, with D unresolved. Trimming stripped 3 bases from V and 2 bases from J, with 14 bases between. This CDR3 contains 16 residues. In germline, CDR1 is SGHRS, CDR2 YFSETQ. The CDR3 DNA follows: TGCGCCAGCAGCTCAAATCCGGGTGTTAACACCGGGGAGCTGTTTTTT. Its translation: CASSSNPGVNTGELFF.

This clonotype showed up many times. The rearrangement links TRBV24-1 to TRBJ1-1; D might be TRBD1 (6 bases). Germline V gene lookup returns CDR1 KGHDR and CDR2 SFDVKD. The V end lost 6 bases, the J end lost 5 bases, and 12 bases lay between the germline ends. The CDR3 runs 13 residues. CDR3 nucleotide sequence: TGTGCCACCAGTCCAGGAGGGGGAACTGAAGCTTTCTTT. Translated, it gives CATSPGGGTEAFF.

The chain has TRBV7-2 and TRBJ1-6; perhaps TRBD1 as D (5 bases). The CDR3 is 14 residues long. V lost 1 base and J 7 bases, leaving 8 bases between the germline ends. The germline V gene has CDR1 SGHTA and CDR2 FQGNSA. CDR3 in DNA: TGTGCCAGCAGCTTAGACGACAGAAATTCACCCCTCCACTTT. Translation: CASSLDDRNSPLHF.

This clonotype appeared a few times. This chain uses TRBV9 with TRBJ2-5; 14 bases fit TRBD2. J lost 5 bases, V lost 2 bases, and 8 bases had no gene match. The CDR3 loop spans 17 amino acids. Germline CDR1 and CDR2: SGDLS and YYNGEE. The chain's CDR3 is CASSVGTSGRMGETQYF. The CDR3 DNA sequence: TGTGCCAGCAGCGTTGGGACTAGCGGGAGAATGGGGGAGACCCAGTACTTC.